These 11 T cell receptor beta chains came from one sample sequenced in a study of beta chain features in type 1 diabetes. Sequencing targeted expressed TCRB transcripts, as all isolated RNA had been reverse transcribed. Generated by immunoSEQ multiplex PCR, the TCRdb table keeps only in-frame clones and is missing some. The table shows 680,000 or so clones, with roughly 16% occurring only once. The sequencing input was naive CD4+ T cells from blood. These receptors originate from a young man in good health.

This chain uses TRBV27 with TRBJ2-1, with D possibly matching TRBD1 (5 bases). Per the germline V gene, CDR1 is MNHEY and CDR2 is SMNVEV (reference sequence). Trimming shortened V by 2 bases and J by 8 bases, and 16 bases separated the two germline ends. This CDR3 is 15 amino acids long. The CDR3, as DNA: TGTGCCAGCAGTTTAGGTCTGGGAAGGGGATATGAGCAGTTCTTC. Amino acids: CASSLGLGRGYEQFF.

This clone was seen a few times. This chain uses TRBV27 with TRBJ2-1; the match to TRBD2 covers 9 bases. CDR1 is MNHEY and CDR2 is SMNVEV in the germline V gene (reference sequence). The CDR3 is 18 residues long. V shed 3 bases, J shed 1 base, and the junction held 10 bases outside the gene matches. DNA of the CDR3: TGTGCCAGCAGTTTCCGGGTTGCTAGCGGGATATCCTACAATGAGCAGTTCTTC. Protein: CASSFRVASGISYNEQFF.

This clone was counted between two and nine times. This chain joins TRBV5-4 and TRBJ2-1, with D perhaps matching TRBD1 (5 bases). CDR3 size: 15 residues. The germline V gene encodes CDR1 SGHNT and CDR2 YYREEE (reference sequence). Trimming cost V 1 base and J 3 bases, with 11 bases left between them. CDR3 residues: CASSLSWQGYNEQFF. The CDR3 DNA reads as TGTGCCAGCAGCTTGAGTTGGCAGGGCTACAATGAGCAGTTCTTC.

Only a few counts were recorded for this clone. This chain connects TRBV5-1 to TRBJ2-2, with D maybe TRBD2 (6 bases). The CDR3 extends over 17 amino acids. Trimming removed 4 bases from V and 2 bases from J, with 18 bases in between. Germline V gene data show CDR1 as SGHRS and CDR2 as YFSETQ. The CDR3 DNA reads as TGCGCCAGCAGCCCGTCTCTTTCTAGCGTCAACACCGGGGAGCTGTTTTTT. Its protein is CASSPSLSSVNTGELFF.

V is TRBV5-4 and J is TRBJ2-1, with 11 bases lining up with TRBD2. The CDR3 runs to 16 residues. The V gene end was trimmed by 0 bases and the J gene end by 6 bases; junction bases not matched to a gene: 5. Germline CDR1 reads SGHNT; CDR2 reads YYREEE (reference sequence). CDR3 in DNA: TGTGCCAGCAGCTTGGTTAAAACTAGCGGGAGCAATGAGCAGTTCTTC. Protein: CASSLVKTSGSNEQFF. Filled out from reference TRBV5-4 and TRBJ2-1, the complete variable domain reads ETGVTQSPTHLIKTRGQQVTLRCSSQSGHNTVSWYQQALGQGPQFIFQYYREEENGRGNFPPRFSGLQFPNYSSELNVNALELDDSALYLCASSLVKTSGSNEQFFGPGTRLTVL.

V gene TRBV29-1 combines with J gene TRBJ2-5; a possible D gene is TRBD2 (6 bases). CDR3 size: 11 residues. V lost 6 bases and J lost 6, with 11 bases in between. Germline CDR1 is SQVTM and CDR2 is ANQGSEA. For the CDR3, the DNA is TGCAGCGTGCAGGGAGGAAAGACCCAGTACTTC. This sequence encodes CSVQGGKTQYF.

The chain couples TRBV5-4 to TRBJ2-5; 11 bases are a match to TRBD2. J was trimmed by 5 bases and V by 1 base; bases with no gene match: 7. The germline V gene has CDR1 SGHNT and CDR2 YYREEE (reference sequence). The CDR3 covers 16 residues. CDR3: CASSLLSGGARETQYF. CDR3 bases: TGTGCCAGCAGCTTGCTTAGCGGGGGGGCAAGGGAGACCCAGTACTTC. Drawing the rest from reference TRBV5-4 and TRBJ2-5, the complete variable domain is ETGVTQSPTHLIKTRGQQVTLRCSSQSGHNTVSWYQQALGQGPQFIFQYYREEENGRGNFPPRFSGLQFPNYSSELNVNALELDDSALYLCASSLLSGGARETQYFGPGTRLLVL.

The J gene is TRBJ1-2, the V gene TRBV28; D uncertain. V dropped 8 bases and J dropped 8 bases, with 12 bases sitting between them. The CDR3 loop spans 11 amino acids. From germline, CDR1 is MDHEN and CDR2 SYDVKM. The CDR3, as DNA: TGTGCCAGCCACCGACGGGGAGGCTACACCTTC. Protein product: CASHRRGGYTF.

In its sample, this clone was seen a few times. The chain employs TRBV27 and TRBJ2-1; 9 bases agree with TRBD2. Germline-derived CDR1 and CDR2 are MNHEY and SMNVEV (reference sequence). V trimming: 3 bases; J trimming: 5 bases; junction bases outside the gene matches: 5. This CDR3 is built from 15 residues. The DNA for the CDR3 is TGTGCCAGCAGTTTGCGGGGGGGAGCGAACAATGAGCAGTTCTTC. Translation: CASSLRGGANNEQFF.

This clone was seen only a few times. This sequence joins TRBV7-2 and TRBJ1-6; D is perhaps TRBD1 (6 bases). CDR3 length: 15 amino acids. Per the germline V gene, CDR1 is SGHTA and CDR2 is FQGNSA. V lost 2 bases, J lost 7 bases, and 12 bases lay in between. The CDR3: CASSLRGQLNSPLHF. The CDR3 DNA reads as TGTGCCAGCAGCTTACGCGGACAGCTAAATTCACCCCTCCACTTT.

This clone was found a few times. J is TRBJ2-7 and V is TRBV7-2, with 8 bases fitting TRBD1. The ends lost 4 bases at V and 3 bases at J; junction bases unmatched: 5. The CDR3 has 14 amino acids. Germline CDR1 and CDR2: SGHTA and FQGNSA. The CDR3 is CASSSGTGNYEQYF. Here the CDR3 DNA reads TGTGCCAGCAGCTCCGGGACAGGTAACTACGAGCAGTACTTC. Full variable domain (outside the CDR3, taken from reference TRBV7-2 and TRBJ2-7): GAGVSQSPSNKVTEKGKDVELRCDPISGHTALYWYRQSLGQGLEFLIYFQGNSAPDKSGLPSDRFSAERTGGSVSTLTIQRTQQEDSAVYLCASSSGTGNYEQYFGPGTRLTVT.